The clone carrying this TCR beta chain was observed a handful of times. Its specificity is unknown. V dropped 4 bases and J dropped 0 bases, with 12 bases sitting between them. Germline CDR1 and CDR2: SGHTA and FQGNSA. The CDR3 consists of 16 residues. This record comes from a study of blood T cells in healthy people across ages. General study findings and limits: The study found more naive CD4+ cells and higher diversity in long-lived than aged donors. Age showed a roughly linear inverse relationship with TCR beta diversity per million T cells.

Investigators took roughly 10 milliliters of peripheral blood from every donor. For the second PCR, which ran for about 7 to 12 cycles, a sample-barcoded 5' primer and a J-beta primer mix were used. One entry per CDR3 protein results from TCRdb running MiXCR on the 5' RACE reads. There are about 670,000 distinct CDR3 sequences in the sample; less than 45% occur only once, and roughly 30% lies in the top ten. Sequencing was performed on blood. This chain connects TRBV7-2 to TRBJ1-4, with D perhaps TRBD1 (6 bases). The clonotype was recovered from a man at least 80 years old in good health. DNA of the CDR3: TGTGCCAGCAGCTCGTCAGGGGTTGCAACTAATGAAAAACTGTTTTTT. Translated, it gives CASSSSGVATNEKLFF.